This TCR beta chain is drawn from a study of cytomegalovirus exposure and HLA in healthy donors. With 60 Vbeta and 13 Jbeta primers, the PCR was carried out. Some clones are missing from TCRdb's copy, which holds only in-frame ones; the method was immunoSEQ multiplex PCR. The profile shows roughly 150,000 clones, 75% of them singletons. This clone was seen a few times. Antigen specificity is unknown. Germline and junction disagree at one end, which may indicate a read error. General study findings and limits: Judged likely to be a sequencing artifact was a cluster of highly shared sequence variants. A missense DCLRE1C variant was associated with V- and J-gene trimming of TCR beta chains in a later analysis, and an independent cohort replicated the association. Common viral pathogens (according to a later analysis) appeared linked to several of the most significant clusters.

The TCR comes from a woman in her forties or fifties in good health and CMV-seropositive. Sample: PBMCs.

CDR3 loop: CASTGGVKTEAFF. In DNA form, the CDR3 reads TGTGCCAGCACGGGCGGGGTGAAAACTGAAGCTTTCTTT. V gene TRBV15 combines with J gene TRBJ1-1; D gene uncertain. Germline CDR1 is LNHNV and CDR2 is YYDKDF (reference sequence). The CDR3 is 13 amino acids.